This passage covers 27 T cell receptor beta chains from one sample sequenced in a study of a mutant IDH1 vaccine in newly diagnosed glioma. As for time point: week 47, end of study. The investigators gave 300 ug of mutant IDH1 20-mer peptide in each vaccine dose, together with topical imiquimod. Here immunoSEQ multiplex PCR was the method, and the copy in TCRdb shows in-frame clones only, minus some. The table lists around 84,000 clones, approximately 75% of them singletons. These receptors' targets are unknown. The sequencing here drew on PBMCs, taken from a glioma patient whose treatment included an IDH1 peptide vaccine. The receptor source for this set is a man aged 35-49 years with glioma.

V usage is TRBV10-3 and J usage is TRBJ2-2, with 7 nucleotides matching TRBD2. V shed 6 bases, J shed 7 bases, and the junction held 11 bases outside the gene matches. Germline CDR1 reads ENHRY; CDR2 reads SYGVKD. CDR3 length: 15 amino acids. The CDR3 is CAISDASGGLGELFF. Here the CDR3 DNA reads TGTGCCATCAGCGATGCTAGCGGAGGGCTCGGGGAGCTGTTTTTT.

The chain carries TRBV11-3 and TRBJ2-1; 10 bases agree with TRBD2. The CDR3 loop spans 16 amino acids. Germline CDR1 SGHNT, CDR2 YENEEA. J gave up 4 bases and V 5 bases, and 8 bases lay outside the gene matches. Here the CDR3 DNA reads TGTGCCAGCAGCGACCGACTAGCGGGCCGGTACAATGAGCAGTTCTTC. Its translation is CASSDRLAGRYNEQFF.

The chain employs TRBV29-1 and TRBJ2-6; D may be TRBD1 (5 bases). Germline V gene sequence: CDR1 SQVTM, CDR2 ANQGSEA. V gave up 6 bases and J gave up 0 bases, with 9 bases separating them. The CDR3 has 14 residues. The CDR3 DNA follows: TGCAGCGTGGAACAGGTCTCTGGGGCCAACGTCCTGACTTTC. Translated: CSVEQVSGANVLTF.

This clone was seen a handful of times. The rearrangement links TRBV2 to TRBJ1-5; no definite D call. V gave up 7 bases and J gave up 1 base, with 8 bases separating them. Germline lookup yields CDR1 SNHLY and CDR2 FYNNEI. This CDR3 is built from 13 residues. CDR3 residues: CASKVVSNQPQHF. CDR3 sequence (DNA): TGTGCCAGCAAGGTCGTAAGCAATCAGCCCCAGCATTTT.

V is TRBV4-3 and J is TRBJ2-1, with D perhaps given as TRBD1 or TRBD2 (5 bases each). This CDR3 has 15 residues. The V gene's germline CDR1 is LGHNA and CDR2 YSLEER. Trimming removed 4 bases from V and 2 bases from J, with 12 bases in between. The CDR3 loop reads CASSPRDGTYNEQFF. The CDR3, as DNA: TGCGCCAGCAGCCCGAGGGACGGAACCTACAATGAGCAGTTCTTC.

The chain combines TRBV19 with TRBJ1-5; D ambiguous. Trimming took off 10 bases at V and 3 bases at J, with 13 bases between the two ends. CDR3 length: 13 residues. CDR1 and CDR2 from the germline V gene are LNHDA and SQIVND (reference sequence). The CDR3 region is CATYDGNNQPQHF. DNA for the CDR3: TGTGCCACCTATGACGGGAACAATCAGCCCCAGCATTTT.

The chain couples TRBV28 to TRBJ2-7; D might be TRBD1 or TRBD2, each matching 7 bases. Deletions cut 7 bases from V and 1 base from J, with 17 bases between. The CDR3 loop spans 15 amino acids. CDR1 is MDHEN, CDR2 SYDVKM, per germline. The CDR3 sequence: CASTLRGRGSYEQYF. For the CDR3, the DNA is TGTGCCAGCACCCTCAGGGGGAGGGGTTCCTACGAGCAGTACTTC.

The CDR3 region has the DNA TGTGCCAGCAGCCAAGAGGGGCAGGGTCGATGGGCAGATACGCAGTATTTT. Residues: CASSQEGQGRWADTQYF. V gene TRBV4-2 combines with J gene TRBJ2-3; possibly TRBD1 for D (5 bases). The V end lost 0 bases, the J end lost 4 bases, and 17 bases lay between the germline ends. CDR3 length: 17 amino acids. Germline-derived CDR1 and CDR2 are LGHNA and YNFKEQ.

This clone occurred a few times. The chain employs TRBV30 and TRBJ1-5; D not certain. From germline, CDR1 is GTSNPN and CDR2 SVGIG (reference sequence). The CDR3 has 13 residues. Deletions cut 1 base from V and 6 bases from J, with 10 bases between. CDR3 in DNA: TGTGCCTGGAGTGGGGTAGGGAGTCAGCCCCAGCATTTT. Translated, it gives CAWSGVGSQPQHF.

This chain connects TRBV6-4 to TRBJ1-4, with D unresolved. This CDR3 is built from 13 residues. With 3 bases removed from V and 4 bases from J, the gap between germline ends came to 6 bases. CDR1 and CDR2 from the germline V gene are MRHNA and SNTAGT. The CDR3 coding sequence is TGTGCCAGCAGTGAGGTCTTTAATGAAAAACTGTTTTTT. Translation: CASSEVFNEKLFF.

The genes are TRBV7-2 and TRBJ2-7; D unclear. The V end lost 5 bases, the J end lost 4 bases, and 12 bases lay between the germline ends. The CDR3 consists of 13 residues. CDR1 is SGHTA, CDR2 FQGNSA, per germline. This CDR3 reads CASSTAPPYEQYF. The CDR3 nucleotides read TGTGCCAGCAGCACTGCACCTCCTTACGAGCAGTACTTC.

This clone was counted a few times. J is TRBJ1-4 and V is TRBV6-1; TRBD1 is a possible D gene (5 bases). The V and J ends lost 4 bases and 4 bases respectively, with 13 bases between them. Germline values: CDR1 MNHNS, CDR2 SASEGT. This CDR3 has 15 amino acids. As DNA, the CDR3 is TGTGCCAGCAGTGTTTGGCCAGGGATTAATGAAAAACTGTTTTTT. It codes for CASSVWPGINEKLFF.

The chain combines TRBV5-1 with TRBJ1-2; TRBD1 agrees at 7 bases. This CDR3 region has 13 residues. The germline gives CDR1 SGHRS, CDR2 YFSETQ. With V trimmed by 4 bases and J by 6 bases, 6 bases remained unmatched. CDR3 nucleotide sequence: TGCGCCAGCAGCCCCGGGACAGTCGATGGCTACACCTTC. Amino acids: CASSPGTVDGYTF.

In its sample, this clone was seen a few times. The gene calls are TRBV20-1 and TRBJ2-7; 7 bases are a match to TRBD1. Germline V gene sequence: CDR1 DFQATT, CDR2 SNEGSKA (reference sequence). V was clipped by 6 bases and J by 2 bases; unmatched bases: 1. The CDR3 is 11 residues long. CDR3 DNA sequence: TGCAGTGCCGGGACAGCCTACGAGCAGTACTTC. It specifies CSAGTAYEQYF.

DNA for the CDR3: TGTGCCTGGCGACTGGACTATGGCTACACCTTC. Its protein is CAWRLDYGYTF. V and J are TRBV30 and TRBJ1-2; no definite D call. This CDR3 contains 11 residues. The V and J ends lost 5 bases and 3 bases respectively, with 7 bases between them. CDR1 GTSNPN and CDR2 SVGIG come from the germline V gene (reference sequence).

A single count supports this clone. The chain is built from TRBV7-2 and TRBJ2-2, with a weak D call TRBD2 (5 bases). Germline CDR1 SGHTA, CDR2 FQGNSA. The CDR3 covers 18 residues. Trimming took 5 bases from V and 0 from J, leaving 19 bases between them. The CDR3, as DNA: TGTGCCAGCAGCCCGTTTGGTTGGCGGGCGACGAACACCGGGGAGCTGTTTTTT. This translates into CASSPFGWRATNTGELFF.

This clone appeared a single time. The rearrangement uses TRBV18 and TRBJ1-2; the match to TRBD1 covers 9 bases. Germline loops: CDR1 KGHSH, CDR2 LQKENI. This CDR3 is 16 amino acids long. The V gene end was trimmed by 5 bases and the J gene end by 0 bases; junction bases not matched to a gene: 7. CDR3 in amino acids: CASSRGQGSANYGYTF. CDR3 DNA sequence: TGTGCCAGCTCAAGGGGACAGGGAAGCGCTAACTATGGCTACACCTTC.

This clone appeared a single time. CDR3: CASSPQTLRETQYF. The CDR3 nucleotides read TGCGCCAGCAGCCCCCAGACCCTGAGGGAGACCCAGTACTTC. The rearrangement uses TRBV4-1 and TRBJ2-5, with no clear D. The germline CDR1 and CDR2 sequences are MGHRA and YSYEKL. The CDR3 loop spans 14 amino acids. V was trimmed by 4 bases and J by 5 bases, leaving 14 bases between them.

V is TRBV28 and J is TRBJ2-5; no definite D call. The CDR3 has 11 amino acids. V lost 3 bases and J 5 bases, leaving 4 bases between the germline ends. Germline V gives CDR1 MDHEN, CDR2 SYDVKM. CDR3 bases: TGTGCCAGCAGTTTTCAGGAGACCCAGTACTTC. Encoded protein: CASSFQETQYF.

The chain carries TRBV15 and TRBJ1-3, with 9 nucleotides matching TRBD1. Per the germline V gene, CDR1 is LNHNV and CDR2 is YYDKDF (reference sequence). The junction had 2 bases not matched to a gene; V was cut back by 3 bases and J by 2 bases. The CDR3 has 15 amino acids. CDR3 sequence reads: CATSRGTGPGNTIYF. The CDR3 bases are TGTGCCACCAGCAGGGGGACAGGGCCTGGAAACACCATATATTTT.

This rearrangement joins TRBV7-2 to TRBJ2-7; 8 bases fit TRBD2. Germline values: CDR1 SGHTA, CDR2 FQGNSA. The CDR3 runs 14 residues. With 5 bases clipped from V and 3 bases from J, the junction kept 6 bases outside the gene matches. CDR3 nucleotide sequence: TGTGCCAGCAGCCTTACTAGCGGATACTACGAGCAGTACTTC. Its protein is CASSLTSGYYEQYF. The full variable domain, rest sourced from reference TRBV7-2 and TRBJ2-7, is GAGVSQSPSNKVTEKGKDVELRCDPISGHTALYWYRQSLGQGLEFLIYFQGNSAPDKSGLPSDRFSAERTGGSVSTLTIQRTQQEDSAVYLCASSLTSGYYEQYFGPGTRLTVT.

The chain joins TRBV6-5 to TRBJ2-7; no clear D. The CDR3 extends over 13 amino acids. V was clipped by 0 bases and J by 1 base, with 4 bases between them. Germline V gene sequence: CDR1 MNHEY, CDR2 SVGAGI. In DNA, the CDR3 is TGTGCCAGCAGTTACTCGAGGTCCTACGAGCAGTACTTC. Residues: CASSYSRSYEQYF.

CDR3 in amino acids: CASSLSAVRVVGRPFF. The CDR3 coding sequence is TGTGCCAGCAGTTTATCGGCAGTCCGGGTGGTCGGTCGTCCGTTCTTC. The chain combines TRBV28 with TRBJ2-1; D gene unclear. This CDR3 contains 16 residues. Germline CDR1 reads MDHEN; CDR2 reads SYDVKM. V was pared by 1 base and J by 15 bases, with 25 bases between.

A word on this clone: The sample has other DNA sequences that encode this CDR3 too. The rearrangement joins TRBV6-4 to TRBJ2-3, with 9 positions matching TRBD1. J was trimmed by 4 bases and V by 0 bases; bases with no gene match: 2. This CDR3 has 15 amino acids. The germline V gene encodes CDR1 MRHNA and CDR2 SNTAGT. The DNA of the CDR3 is TGTGCCAGCAGTGACTCCACAGGGGGCGCAGATACGCAGTATTTT. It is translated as CASSDSTGGADTQYF.

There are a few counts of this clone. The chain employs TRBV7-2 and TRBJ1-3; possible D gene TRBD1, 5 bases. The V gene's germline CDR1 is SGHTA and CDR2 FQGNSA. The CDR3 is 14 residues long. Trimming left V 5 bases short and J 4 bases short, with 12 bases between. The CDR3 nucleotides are TGTGCCAGCAGCCCGCCCGGGGCCGGAAACACCATATATTTT. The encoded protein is CASSPPGAGNTIYF. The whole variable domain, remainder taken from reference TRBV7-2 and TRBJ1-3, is GAGVSQSPSNKVTEKGKDVELRCDPISGHTALYWYRQSLGQGLEFLIYFQGNSAPDKSGLPSDRFSAERTGGSVSTLTIQRTQQEDSAVYLCASSPPGAGNTIYFGEGSWLTVV.

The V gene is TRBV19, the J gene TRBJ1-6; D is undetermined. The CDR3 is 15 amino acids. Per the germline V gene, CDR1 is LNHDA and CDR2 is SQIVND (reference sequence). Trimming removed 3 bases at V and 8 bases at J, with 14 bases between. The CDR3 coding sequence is TGTGCCAGTAGTATCCTCGGGGTCGTTGATTCACCCCTCCACTTT. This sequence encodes CASSILGVVDSPLHF.

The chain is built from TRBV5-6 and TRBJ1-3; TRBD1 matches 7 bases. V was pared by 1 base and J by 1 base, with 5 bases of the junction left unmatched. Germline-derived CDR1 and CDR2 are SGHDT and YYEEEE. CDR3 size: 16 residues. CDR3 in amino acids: CASSLRSGGSGNTIYF. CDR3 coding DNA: TGTGCCAGCAGCTTGAGGTCAGGGGGTTCTGGAAACACCATATATTTT.